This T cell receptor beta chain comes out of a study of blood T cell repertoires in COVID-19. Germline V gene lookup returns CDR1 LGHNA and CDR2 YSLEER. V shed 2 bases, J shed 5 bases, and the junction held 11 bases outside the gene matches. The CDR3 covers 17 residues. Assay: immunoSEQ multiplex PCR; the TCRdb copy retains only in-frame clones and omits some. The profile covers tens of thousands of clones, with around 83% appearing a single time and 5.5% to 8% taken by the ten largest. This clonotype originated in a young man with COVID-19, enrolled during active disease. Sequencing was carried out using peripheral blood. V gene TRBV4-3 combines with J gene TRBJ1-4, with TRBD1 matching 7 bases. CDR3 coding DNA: TGCGCCAGCAGCCAATCAGGGGGGAGCGCTTCAAATGAAAAACTGTTTTTT. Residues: CASSQSGGSASNEKLFF.